These T cell receptor beta chains were read from a single sample in a study of response to subunit inactivated influenza vaccine. TCRdb called the RT-PCR reads again in MiXCR, with one record for every CDR3 protein. The repertoire holds 500,000 to 600,000 distinct CDR3 sequences, with approximately 15% as singletons. The material sequenced was CD4+ T cells sorted from PBMCs, taken 23 to 25 months after vaccination. Receptors were obtained from a man aged 50-75 years who received an inactivated influenza vaccine. The CDR3 runs from the conserved cysteine through the conserved F or W. A D gene is named only where the DNA matches it firmly. The size of a clone is reported for some rows only, either as once, few or many, or as a class for expanded clones.

>TRBV5-1|many|TRBJ2-3|TRBD1
CASSRDSLTDTQYF
TGCGCCAGCAGCAGGGACAGCCTCACAGATACGCAGTATTTT
>TRBV5-1|.|TRBJ2-1|TRBD2
CASSYSGTSGINEQFF
TGCGCCAGCAGCTACTCCGGGACTAGCGGGATCAATGAGCAGTTCTTC
>TRBV6-1|.|TRBJ2-3|.
CASSEGGRTDTQYF
TGTGCCAGCAGTGAAGGCGGTCGCACAGATACGCAGTATTTT
>TRBV7-3|few|TRBJ2-1|TRBD2
CASSFGGAGVQFF
TGTGCCAGCAGCTTCGGGGGGGCAGGAGTGCAGTTCTTC
>TRBV28|.|TRBJ2-7|TRBD2
CASSGLAGFYEQYF
TGTGCCAGCAGTGGACTAGCGGGGTTCTACGAGCAGTACTTC
>TRBV4-3|.|TRBJ2-5|TRBD2
CASSQDFTGGETQYF
TGCGCCAGCAGCCAAGATTTTACGGGAGGGGAGACCCAGTACTTC
>TRBV28|.|TRBJ2-7|TRBD1
CASRLGQTDYEQYF
TGTGCCAGCAGACTGGGACAGACAGACTACGAGCAGTACTTC
>TRBV15|few|TRBJ2-2|.
CATSRLGRDNTGELFF
TGTGCCACCAGCAGACTCGGCAGGGACAACACCGGGGAGCTGTTTTTT
>TRBV5-1|few|TRBJ2-1|TRBD2
CASSLRTSVNNEQFF
TGCGCCAGCAGCTTACGGACTAGCGTAAACAATGAGCAGTTCTTC
>TRBV5-6|.|TRBJ2-2|.
CASSLGAVRGTGELFF
TGTGCCAGCAGCTTGGGTGCTGTTAGGGGGACCGGGGAGCTGTTTTTT
>TRBV12-3/TRBV12-4|.|TRBJ1-2|.
CASSPVGHGYTF
TGTGCCAGCAGCCCGGTGGGACACGGCTACACCTTC
>TRBV5-1|.|TRBJ1-1|.
CASSLLARVNTEAFF
TGCGCCAGCAGCTTGTTAGCCAGGGTGAACACTGAAGCTTTCTTT
>TRBV28|many|TRBJ2-5|.
CASSSPHYQETQYF
TGTGCCAGCAGTTCCCCTCATTACCAAGAGACCCAGTACTTC
>TRBV28|few|TRBJ1-2|TRBD1
CASSTSGQGYGYTF
TGTGCCAGCAGCACCTCCGGACAGGGCTATGGCTACACCTTC
>TRBV10-3|.|TRBJ2-7|.
CAISEGLARSYEQYF
TGTGCCATCAGTGAGGGGCTAGCCCGCTCCTACGAGCAGTACTTC
>TRBV5-1|few|TRBJ1-5|.
CASSPVGGGNQPQHF
TGCGCCAGCAGCCCCGTTGGGGGTGGCAATCAGCCCCAGCATTTT
>TRBV14|.|TRBJ2-3|TRBD2
CASRTSGTGDTQYF
TGTGCCAGCAGGACTAGCGGGACGGGAGATACGCAGTATTTT
>TRBV13|few|TRBJ2-1|TRBD2
CASSPGRLAGDSEQFF
TGTGCCAGCAGCCCAGGCCGACTAGCGGGAGACAGTGAGCAGTTCTTC